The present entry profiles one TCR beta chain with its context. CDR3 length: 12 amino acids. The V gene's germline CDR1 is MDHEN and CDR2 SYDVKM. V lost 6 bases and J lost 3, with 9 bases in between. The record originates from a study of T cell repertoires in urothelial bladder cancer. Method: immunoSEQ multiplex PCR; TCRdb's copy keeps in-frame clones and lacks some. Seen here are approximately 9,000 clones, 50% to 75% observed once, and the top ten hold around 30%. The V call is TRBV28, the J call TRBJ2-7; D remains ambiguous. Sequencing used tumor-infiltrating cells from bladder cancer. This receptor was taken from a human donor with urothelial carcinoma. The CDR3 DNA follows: TGTGCCAGCAGCAAGGGCAACTACGAGCAGTACTTC. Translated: CASSKGNYEQYF.